These 14 T cell receptor beta chains originate from one sample sequenced in a study of early T cells in non-severe SARS-CoV-2 infection. TCRdb analysed the 5' RACE reads with MiXCR anew, one entry per CDR3 protein. The sample consists of about 67,000 distinct CDR3 sequences, under 14% of them appearing once. Input material: whole blood. The receptor set was obtained from an adult who was a healthcare worker with PCR-confirmed SARS-CoV-2 infection or an uninfected control (not recorded which).

This clonotype was picked up many times. The chain links TRBV7-9 to TRBJ1-1, with D tentatively TRBD1 (6 bases). The ends were cut back, 2 bases at V and 0 bases at J, with 7 bases in the middle. This CDR3 contains 14 residues. The germline V gene has CDR1 SEHNR and CDR2 FQNEAQ (reference sequence). The CDR3 loop is CASSLQGLNTEAFF. The CDR3 DNA reads as TGTGCCAGCAGCTTACAGGGGCTGAACACTGAAGCTTTCTTT.

This clonotype was recorded only once. This may be a read error, as it is one base from a much larger clone. This chain joins TRBV27 and TRBJ1-4; D possibly corresponds to TRBD1 (5 bases). This CDR3 region has 14 residues. Germline loops: CDR1 MNHEY, CDR2 SMNVEV (reference sequence). In nucleotides, the CDR3 is TGTGCCAGCAGTGCGGGACGGAATAATGGAAAACTGTTTTTT. Protein product: CASSAGRNNGKLFF. The variable domain in full, with the rest retrieved from reference TRBV27 and TRBJ1-4, is EAQVTQNPRYLITVTGKKLTVTCSQNMNHEYMSWYRQDPGLGLRQIYYSMNVEVTDKGDVPEGYKVSRKEKRNFPLILESPSPNQTSLYFCASSAGRNNGKLFFGSGTQLSVL.

Only one count was recorded for this clonotype. The chain carries TRBV28 and TRBJ2-3; 8 bases fit TRBD1. This CDR3 comprises 16 residues. In germline, CDR1 is MDHEN, CDR2 SYDVKM. V trimming: 6 bases; J trimming: 1 base; junction bases outside the gene matches: 9. CDR3 loop: CASRTGQGPRTDTQYF. CDR3 DNA sequence: TGTGCCAGCAGGACCGGACAGGGCCCCCGCACAGATACGCAGTATTTT.

The V and J genes are TRBV11-2 and TRBJ2-1; 14 bases match TRBD2. J was trimmed by 7 bases and V by 5 bases; bases with no gene match: 7. CDR3 length: 16 amino acids. CDR1 and CDR2 (germline): SGHAT, FQNNGV. The CDR3 loop reads CASSGGLAGVINEQFF. Here the CDR3 DNA reads TGTGCCAGCAGCGGGGGACTAGCGGGAGTTATTAATGAGCAGTTCTTC.

This chain uses TRBV3-1 with TRBJ2-3; 8 bases line up with TRBD2. The V and J ends lost 8 bases and 4 bases, in that order; junction bases with no gene match: 8. The CDR3 is 14 amino acids. Germline CDR1 is LGHDT and CDR2 is YNNKEL (reference sequence). The CDR3 here is CASAPAGVPDTQYF. The CDR3 region has the DNA TGTGCCAGCGCCCCAGCGGGGGTTCCAGATACGCAGTATTTT.

This clonotype was counted many times. The chain uses TRBV6-6 and TRBJ2-5, with 12 bases matching TRBD2. Trimming cost V 7 bases and J 3 bases; bases outside gene matches: 3. This CDR3 comprises 14 residues. The germline CDR1 and CDR2 sequences are MNHNY and SVGAGI (reference sequence). CDR3 region: CASIRTSGKETQYF. The CDR3 bases are TGTGCCAGCATCCGGACTAGCGGGAAAGAGACCCAGTACTTC.

This clonotype was observed at least ten times. CDR3 DNA: TGTGCCAGCAGTGACGGACGGGCTAATGAAAAACTGTTTTTT. It codes for CASSDGRANEKLFF. The gene calls are TRBV2 and TRBJ1-4; no clear D. The CDR3 is made up of 14 amino acids. V was clipped by 3 bases and J by 3 bases, with 8 bases between them. Per the germline V gene, CDR1 is SNHLY and CDR2 is FYNNEI.

CDR3 loop: CASSQSTGGEQFF. The CDR3, as DNA: TGTGCCAGCAGTCAATCCACAGGGGGGGAGCAGTTCTTC. The J gene is TRBJ2-1, the V gene TRBV6-5; TRBD1 aligns across 8 bases. The J segment lost 10 bases and the V segment lost 5 bases, leaving 7 bases of the junction unmatched. The CDR3 totals 13 residues. Germline V gives CDR1 MNHEY, CDR2 SVGAGI.

This clonotype has ten or more counts. This sequence joins TRBV6-5 and TRBJ2-5; 15 bases align to TRBD2. CDR1 and CDR2 (germline): MNHEY, SVGAGI. The junction had 5 bases not matched to a gene; V was cut back by 5 bases and J by 4 bases. This CDR3 is 16 amino acids long. The DNA of the CDR3 is TGTGCCAGCAGTCGGACTAGCGGGGGGGCCGGAGAGACCCAGTACTTC. Its protein is CASSRTSGGAGETQYF.

This clonotype was detected only a few times. The rearrangement links TRBV9 to TRBJ2-2, with D maybe TRBD2 (6 bases). V was trimmed by 4 bases and J by 4 bases, leaving 14 bases between them. The length of the CDR3 is 15 residues. Germline V gene lookup returns CDR1 SGDLS and CDR2 YYNGEE. CDR3 amino acids: CASSLAGRGTGELFF. The CDR3 nucleotides are TGTGCCAGCAGCCTCGCGGGGCGGGGCACCGGGGAGCTGTTTTTT.

This clonotype was picked up many times. This chain connects TRBV29-1 to TRBJ2-1; TRBD2 matches at 9 bases. Germline V gives CDR1 SQVTM, CDR2 ANQGSEA. V was clipped by 4 bases and J by 6 bases; unmatched bases: 7. CDR3 size: 14 residues. The CDR3 DNA reads as TGCAGCGTTGTTCTAGCGGGACTACTCAATGAGCAGTTCTTC. Encoded protein: CSVVLAGLLNEQFF.

This chain links TRBV4-1 with TRBJ2-2; 7 bases match TRBD1. The V segment lost 6 bases and the J segment 4 bases; nucleotides outside the gene matches: 17. The CDR3 extends over 18 amino acids. Germline V gene lookup returns CDR1 MGHRA and CDR2 YSYEKL. Written as DNA, the CDR3 is TGCGCCAGCAGGACCTTGAGGGGAGACAGGGCTGCCACCGGGGAGCTGTTTTTT. Its translation: CASRTLRGDRAATGELFF.

The chain couples TRBV12-3 or TRBV12-4 to TRBJ2-3; D unresolved. Trimming removed 5 bases at V and 11 bases at J, with 23 bases between. CDR3 length equals 15 residues. This CDR3 reads CASSPPGLSYLGQYF. CDR3 coding DNA: TGTGCCAGCAGTCCCCCGGGTCTGTCTTACCTTGGGCAGTATTTT.

This clonotype occurred many times. The chain uses TRBV10-3 and TRBJ2-7, with D perhaps TRBD1 (5 bases). The germline CDR1 and CDR2 sequences are ENHRY and SYGVKD. The CDR3 spans 18 residues. The V end was cut by 4 bases, the J end by 6 bases, with 28 bases between. CDR3 nucleotides: TGTGCCATCAGTGGGCCGGGTCAGGGCACAGTCCCCCCGCGCGAGCAGTACTTC. Protein: CAISGPGQGTVPPREQYF.